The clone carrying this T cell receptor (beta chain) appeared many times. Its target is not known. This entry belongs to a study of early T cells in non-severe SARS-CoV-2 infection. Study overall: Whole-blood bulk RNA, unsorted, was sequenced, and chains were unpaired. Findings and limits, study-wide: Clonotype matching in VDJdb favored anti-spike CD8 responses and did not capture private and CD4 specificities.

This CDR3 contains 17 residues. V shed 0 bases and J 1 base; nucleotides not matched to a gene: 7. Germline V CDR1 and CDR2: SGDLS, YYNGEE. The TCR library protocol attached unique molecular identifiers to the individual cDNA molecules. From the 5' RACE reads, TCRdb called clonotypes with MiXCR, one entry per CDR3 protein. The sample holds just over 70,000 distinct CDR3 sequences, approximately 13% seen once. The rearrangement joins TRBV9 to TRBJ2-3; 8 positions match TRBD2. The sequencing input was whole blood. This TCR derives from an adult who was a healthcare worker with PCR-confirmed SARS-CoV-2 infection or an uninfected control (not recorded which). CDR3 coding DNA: TGTGCCAGCAGCGTAGATTGGGGAGCGGGGGGCACAGATACGCAGTATTTT. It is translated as CASSVDWGAGGTDTQYF.